A single sample gave rise to the 26 T cell receptor beta chains below, sequenced in a study of early T cells in non-severe SARS-CoV-2 infection. TCRdb reprocessed the 5' RACE reads with MiXCR, giving one entry per CDR3 protein. The data contain about 60,000 distinct CDR3 sequences, roughly 9.1% of them singletons. Source material: whole blood. Every receptor here comes from an adult who was a healthcare worker with PCR-confirmed SARS-CoV-2 infection or an uninfected control (not recorded which).

This clonotype was seen a handful of times. The chain combines TRBV10-3 with TRBJ2-3, with D perhaps TRBD1 (6 bases). Between the trimmed V and J ends, which lost 5 bases and 9 bases, there was a span of 12 bases. The CDR3 is 12 residues long. In germline, CDR1 is ENHRY, CDR2 SYGVKD. CDR3 protein: CAISFPQGTQYF. The CDR3, as DNA: TGTGCCATCAGTTTTCCACAGGGCACGCAGTATTTT.

This clonotype was detected many times. The chain employs TRBV7-6 and TRBJ1-1; 7 nucleotides align to TRBD1. From germline, CDR1 is SGHVS and CDR2 FNYEAQ. The CDR3 sequence is 16 residues long. The ends lost 1 base at V and 2 bases at J; junction bases unmatched: 7. CDR3 sequence: CASSLGGGQLNTEAFF. The CDR3 region has the DNA TGTGCCAGCAGCTTAGGGGGGGGACAGTTAAACACTGAAGCTTTCTTT.

The chain links TRBV9 to TRBJ2-7, with 9 bases aligning to TRBD2. The V and J ends lost 4 bases and 1 base, in that order; junction bases with no gene match: 9. Per the germline V gene, CDR1 is SGDLS and CDR2 is YYNGEE. The CDR3 has 16 amino acids. The CDR3 reads CASSPGTSLLSYEQYF. The CDR3 DNA sequence: TGTGCCAGCAGCCCCGGGACTAGCCTCCTGTCCTACGAGCAGTACTTC.

This clonotype was recorded a few times. CDR3 DNA: TGCAGTGCTGGGTCTAGCGGGAGTATAGTAAATGAGCAGTTCTTC. Protein: CSAGSSGSIVNEQFF. The V gene is TRBV20-1, the J gene TRBJ2-1; TRBD2 aligns across 10 bases. CDR1 and CDR2 from the germline V gene are DFQATT and SNEGSKA (reference sequence). V shed 5 bases and J 7 bases; nucleotides not matched to a gene: 11. The length of the CDR3 is 15 residues.

The rearrangement uses TRBV7-2 and TRBJ2-6, with 15 bases lining up with TRBD2. The CDR3 length is 15 residues. Germline CDR1 SGHTA, CDR2 FQGNSA. The ends lost 1 base at V and 18 bases at J; junction bases unmatched: 7. DNA for the CDR3: TGTGCCAGCAGCTTAGTGGGGACTAGCGGGAGGCCATGGACTTTC. As protein: CASSLVGTSGRPWTF.

At least ten counts were recorded for this clonotype. The genes are TRBV7-9 and TRBJ2-7, with D perhaps matching TRBD1 (5 bases). Per germline, CDR1 SEHNR and CDR2 FQNEAQ (reference sequence). V was pared by 4 bases and J by 4 bases, with 23 bases between. This CDR3 region has 17 residues. The CDR3 here is CASSSTAGWAGRYEQYF. As DNA, the CDR3 is TGTGCCAGCAGCTCAACAGCCGGTTGGGCAGGGCGGTACGAGCAGTACTTC. The variable domain in full, with the rest retrieved from reference TRBV7-9 and TRBJ2-7, is DTGVSQNPRHKITKRGQNVTFRCDPISEHNRLYWYRQTLGQGPEFLTYFQNEAQLEKSRLLSDRFSAERPKGSFSTLEIQRTEQGDSAMYLCASSSTAGWAGRYEQYFGPGTRLTVT.

This clonotype was recorded a few times. The chain joins TRBV18 to TRBJ1-3; D is unresolved. The CDR3 is made up of 15 amino acids. The V and J ends lost 2 bases and 0 bases respectively, with 8 bases between them. From germline, CDR1 is KGHSH and CDR2 LQKENI. CDR3 in amino acids: CASSPVPGSGNTIYF. The CDR3 nucleotides read TGTGCCAGCTCACCAGTGCCCGGCTCTGGAAACACCATATATTTT.

This clonotype occurred a few times. The chain joins TRBV20-1 to TRBJ2-7; D uncertain. V was pared by 4 bases and J by 1 base, with 11 bases between. The CDR3 is made up of 13 amino acids. Germline V gives CDR1 DFQATT, CDR2 SNEGSKA (reference sequence). CDR3 DNA sequence: TGCAGTGCTACAGGCTACTTATCCTACGAGCAGTACTTC. It yields the protein CSATGYLSYEQYF.

The CDR3 protein is CSATRTAGYNEQFF. For the CDR3, the DNA is TGCAGTGCTACCCGGACAGCTGGATACAATGAGCAGTTCTTC. The rearrangement links TRBV20-1 to TRBJ2-1; a possible D gene is TRBD1 (6 bases). The V end was cut by 4 bases, the J end by 4 bases, with 14 bases between. The germline V gene has CDR1 DFQATT and CDR2 SNEGSKA (reference sequence). The CDR3 is made up of 14 amino acids.

This clonotype was seen a single time. The chain has TRBV6-6 and TRBJ1-6; maybe TRBD1 (5 bases). Germline V gene data show CDR1 as MNHNY and CDR2 as SVGAGI (reference sequence). The germline V and J ends were trimmed by 0 bases and 10 bases, with 16 bases remaining between them. The CDR3 loop spans 16 amino acids. The CDR3 sequence: CASSYSTQGPSSPLHF. In DNA, the CDR3 is TGTGCCAGCAGTTACTCGACGCAGGGACCATCATCACCCCTCCACTTT.

This clonotype was found a few times. The chain uses TRBV20-1 and TRBJ1-1; TRBD1 agrees at 8 bases. The CDR3 consists of 13 residues. V was pared by 6 bases and J by 3 bases, with 6 bases of the junction left unmatched. Germline V CDR1 and CDR2: DFQATT, SNEGSKA (reference sequence). The CDR3 nucleotides read TGCAGTGCCTGGACAGGGAGGGACACTGAAGCTTTCTTT. Its translation: CSAWTGRDTEAFF.

This clonotype was found many times. The genes are TRBV7-9 and TRBJ2-1; 13 bases are shared with TRBD2. With V trimmed by 4 bases and J by 7 bases, 1 base remained unmatched. CDR3 length: 14 amino acids. Germline V CDR1 and CDR2: SEHNR, FQNEAQ (reference sequence). This CDR3 reads CASSWGLAGNEQFF. The CDR3 region has the DNA TGTGCCAGCAGCTGGGGACTAGCGGGGAATGAGCAGTTCTTC.

The V and J genes are TRBV3-1 and TRBJ1-6; D unresolved. The CDR3 sequence is 15 residues long. In germline, CDR1 is LGHDT, CDR2 YNNKEL (reference sequence). The V end was cut by 1 base, the J end by 7 bases, with 11 bases between. CDR3 in DNA: TGTGCCAGCAGCCAAGCCCCATCGGGGAATTCACCCCTCCACTTT. Translation gives CASSQAPSGNSPLHF.

This clonotype showed up many times. CDR3 sequence: CAWSWTGPAGETQYF. CDR3 nucleotide sequence: TGTGCCTGGTCATGGACTGGCCCGGCCGGTGAGACCCAGTACTTC. The chain is built from TRBV30 and TRBJ2-5, with TRBD2 as a possible D gene (5 bases). V dropped 5 bases and J dropped 5 bases, with 21 bases sitting between them. Germline V gene data show CDR1 as GTSNPN and CDR2 as SVGIG (reference sequence). CDR3 length: 15 amino acids. Combining the CDR3 with reference TRBV30 and TRBJ2-5 gives the whole variable domain SQTIHQWPATLVQPVGSPLSLECTVEGTSNPNLYWYRQAAGRGLQLLFYSVGIGQISSEVPQNLSASRPQDRQFILSSKKLLLSDSGFYLCAWSWTGPAGETQYFGPGTRLLVL.

This clonotype was counted between two and nine times. The rearrangement links TRBV20-1 to TRBJ1-5; D perhaps matches TRBD1 (6 bases). With 4 bases removed from V and 0 bases from J, the gap between germline ends came to 10 bases. The CDR3 sequence is 14 residues long. The germline V gene encodes CDR1 DFQATT and CDR2 SNEGSKA (reference sequence). The CDR3 protein is CSAMNRVSNQPQHF. The CDR3 bases are TGCAGTGCTATGAACAGGGTTAGCAATCAGCCCCAGCATTTT.

This clonotype was picked up a small number of times. This chain joins TRBV7-9 and TRBJ1-5; D is perhaps TRBD1 (5 bases). This CDR3 spans 15 amino acids. Germline V gene sequence: CDR1 SEHNR, CDR2 FQNEAQ (reference sequence). V was pared by 4 bases and J by 3 bases, with 13 bases between. Here the CDR3 DNA reads TGTGCCAGCAGCTCATTATTGGGACCCAATCAGCCCCAGCATTTT. It is translated as CASSSLLGPNQPQHF.

This clonotype appeared many times. The chain recombines TRBV12-3 or TRBV12-4 with TRBJ1-1, with D uncertain. The ends were cut back, 1 base at V and 1 base at J, with 7 bases in the middle. This CDR3 contains 14 residues. This chain's CDR3 is CASSLDPRNTEAFF. DNA for the CDR3: TGTGCCAGCAGTTTAGATCCAAGGAACACTGAAGCTTTCTTT.

The chain uses TRBV7-8 and TRBJ2-7; D is possibly TRBD2 (5 bases). Trimming removed 1 base at V and 3 bases at J, with 13 bases between. Germline V gene data show CDR1 as SGHVS and CDR2 as FQNEAQ. The CDR3 has 15 residues. The CDR3: CASSLEGGRNYEQYF. The CDR3 DNA is TGTGCCAGCAGCTTAGAGGGCGGGCGAAACTACGAGCAGTACTTC.

V gene TRBV28 combines with J gene TRBJ2-2; TRBD1 matches at 7 bases. CDR1 and CDR2 from the germline V gene are MDHEN and SYDVKM. The CDR3 consists of 15 residues. V shed 4 bases and J 4 bases; nucleotides not matched to a gene: 6. DNA for the CDR3: TGTGCCAGCAGTTCTTTAACAGGGGCCACCGGGGAGCTGTTTTTT. Residues: CASSSLTGATGELFF.

This clonotype has more than one count but fewer than ten. This chain uses TRBV18 with TRBJ2-3, with TRBD2 identical over 12 bases. CDR1 is KGHSH and CDR2 is LQKENI in the germline V gene. The length of the CDR3 is 13 residues. J lost 3 bases, V lost 8 bases, and 0 bases had no gene match. This chain's CDR3 is CASGLAGTDTQYF. The CDR3 nucleotides are TGTGCCAGCGGACTAGCGGGAACAGATACGCAGTATTTT.

J is TRBJ2-3 and V is TRBV5-1, with D possibly TRBD1 on 5 matching bases. The CDR3 contains 14 residues. V was shortened by 3 bases and J by 3 bases, with 11 bases between the two germline ends. Germline V lookup: CDR1 SGHRS, CDR2 YFSETQ. In nucleotides, the CDR3 is TGCGCCAGCAGCTCCCAGGGTCTGACAGATACGCAGTATTTT. Amino acid sequence: CASSSQGLTDTQYF.

This clonotype was seen more than once but under ten times. The genes are TRBV18 and TRBJ1-3; 7 bases match TRBD1. CDR1 and CDR2 from the germline V gene are KGHSH and LQKENI. V was pared by 3 bases and J by 0 bases, with 8 bases of the junction left unmatched. The CDR3 is 17 amino acids. CDR3 DNA sequence: TGTGCCAGCTCACCGAATACAGGGGCAAGCTCTGGAAACACCATATATTTT. Amino acids: CASSPNTGASSGNTIYF.

This clonotype appeared many times. The chain joins TRBV29-1 to TRBJ2-1, with 8 bases matching TRBD2. With V trimmed by 7 bases and J by 3 bases, 8 bases remained unmatched. Germline lookup yields CDR1 SQVTM and CDR2 ANQGSEA. The CDR3 loop spans 14 amino acids. The CDR3: CSAPSGSVYNEQFF. The CDR3 DNA sequence: TGCAGCGCCCCAAGCGGGAGCGTCTACAATGAGCAGTTCTTC.

Many counts were recorded for this clonotype. This chain joins TRBV3-1 and TRBJ2-7, with TRBD2 matching over 7 bases. This CDR3 comprises 15 residues. CDR1 LGHDT and CDR2 YNNKEL come from the germline V gene (reference sequence). V lost 3 bases, J lost 3 bases, and 8 bases stayed unmatched. This CDR3 is CASSHPSAGNYEQYF. The CDR3 nucleotides are TGTGCCAGCAGCCACCCCTCAGCGGGAAACTACGAGCAGTACTTC.

This clonotype was observed a few times. The rearrangement uses TRBV12-3 or TRBV12-4 and TRBJ1-4; maybe TRBD1 (6 bases). Trimming shortened V by 2 bases and J by 8 bases, and 12 bases separated the two germline ends. This CDR3 contains 14 residues. CDR3 protein: CASSLHRDGEKLFF. CDR3 coding DNA: TGTGCCAGCAGTTTACACAGGGACGGAGAAAAACTGTTTTTT.

This clonotype appeared many times. The rearrangement links TRBV4-3 to TRBJ2-2; TRBD1 matches 9 bases. Germline V gives CDR1 LGHNA, CDR2 YSLEER. Trimming removed 3 bases from V and 4 bases from J; junction bases left unmatched: 9. The CDR3 consists of 17 residues. The CDR3 DNA is TGCGCCAGCAGCCAGTCACAGGGGGCTGTGTTCACCGGGGAGCTGTTTTTT. Translating it yields CASSQSQGAVFTGELFF.